Listed below are T cell receptor beta chains from one sample, sequenced in a study of T cell responses to AZD1222 COVID-19 vaccine. Generated by immunoSEQ multiplex PCR, the TCRdb table keeps only in-frame clones and is missing some. The repertoire holds some 170,000 clones, with just under 95% as singletons. The input for sequencing was peripheral blood, taken on day 0 of AZD1222 vaccination. These receptors came from an adult in good health. Each CDR3 is given with its conserved first and last residue. A D gene is named only where the DNA matches it firmly. Expanded clones are given a class, and other clones once, few, many or no size at all.

>TRBJ1-2|.|.|TRBV13
TGTGCCAGCAGCTTATCATTATGGGGTGGCTACACCTTC
CASSLSLWGGYTF
>TRBJ2-5|.|.|TRBV6-2/TRBV6-3
TGTGCCAGCAGTTTAACGAATCCAGAGACCCAGTACTTC
CASSLTNPETQYF
>TRBJ1-2|.|.|TRBV15
TGTGCCACCAGCAGAACGGACGGAAAAGTCGGCTATGGCTACACCTTC
CATSRTDGKVGYGYTF
>TRBJ1-5|once|.|TRBV15
TGTGCCACCAGCAGAGGGGCGGTGGACAATCAGCCCCAGCATTTT
CATSRGAVDNQPQHF
>TRBJ2-3|.|.|TRBV7-9
TGTGCCAGCAGCTGGGCAGGGGTATTTGCAGATACGCAGTATTTT
CASSWAGVFADTQYF
>TRBJ2-3|.|.|TRBV7-2
TGTGCCAGCAGCGGAGCATCAGATACGCAGTATTTT
CASSGASDTQYF
>TRBJ2-7|.|TRBD1|TRBV28
TGTGCCAGCAGTACGTACCGGACAGGGGGCTCTCTCTACGAGCAGTACTTC
CASSTYRTGGSLYEQYF
>TRBJ2-2|.|TRBD1|TRBV9
TGTGCCAGCAGCGTAGGGACAGGGTTTGGCGGGGAGCTGTTTTTT
CASSVGTGFGGELFF
>TRBJ1-2|.|TRBD1|TRBV18
TGTGCCAGCTCACCAGGGACAGGGGGTGATGGCTACACCTTC
CASSPGTGGDGYTF
>TRBJ1-3|.|TRBD1|TRBV9
TGTGCCAGCAGCGTACCAGGGGGGCCTGGAAACACCATATATTTT
CASSVPGGPGNTIYF
>TRBJ2-7|.|.|TRBV4-1
TGCGCCAGCAGCCCCCTCGCGACCCATGGTTCCTACGAGCAGTACTTC
CASSPLATHGSYEQYF
>TRBJ2-5|.|.|TRBV10-3
TGTGCCATCAGTGTACGAGTCAAAGAGACCCAGTACTTC
CAISVRVKETQYF
>TRBJ2-1|.|.|TRBV4-1
TGCGCCAGCAGCCAAGATGAAGCCGCCAGCTCCTACAATGAGCAGTTCTTC
CASSQDEAASSYNEQFF
>TRBJ2-1|once|TRBD2|TRBV5-1
TGCGCCAGCAGCTTCGGACTAGCGGGTGAGCAGTTCTTC
CASSFGLAGEQFF
>TRBJ2-1|.|TRBD2|TRBV28
TGTGCCAGCAGTACCCAATGGGGGGGGTCCTACAATGAGCAGTTCTTC
CASSTQWGGSYNEQFF
>TRBJ1-1|.|.|TRBV6-5
TGTGCCAGCAGTTACTCCGGGGCTAGGACTGAAGCTTTCTTT
CASSYSGARTEAFF
>TRBJ1-6|.|.|TRBV5-4
TGTGCCAGCAGCTTGTCGACCTCCAATTCACCCCTCCACTTT
CASSLSTSNSPLHF
>TRBJ1-2|.|.|TRBV4-2
TGTGCCAGCAGCCAAGAAGCAGAGTTCTATGGCTACACCTTC
CASSQEAEFYGYTF
>TRBJ1-2|.|.|TRBV28
TGTGCCAGCAGACTGGGGGGCTCGGACTATGGCTACACCTTC
CASRLGGSDYGYTF
>TRBJ2-7|.|.|TRBV2
TGTGCCAGCAGCCGGGGACCACGCTACGAGCAGTACTTC
CASSRGPRYEQYF
>TRBJ1-6|.|TRBD1|TRBV9
TGTGCCAGCAGCGTCCATGCAGGGGGCGGACTATCACCCCTCCACTTT
CASSVHAGGGLSPLHF
>TRBJ1-1|.|.|TRBV5-1
TGCGCCAGCAGCTTTCAGGGGTCTGAAGCTTTCTTT
CASSFQGSEAFF
>TRBJ2-1|.|TRBD1|TRBV5-1
TGCGCCAGCAGCTTAACAGACAGGGGAAGCAATGAGCAGTTCTTC
CASSLTDRGSNEQFF